This T cell receptor beta chain comes out of a study of T cell responses to AZD1222 COVID-19 vaccine. With respect to this clone: Antigen: not known.

Generated by immunoSEQ multiplex PCR, the TCRdb table keeps only in-frame clones and is missing some. The data show some 150,000 clones, 70% to 90% seen once. V was clipped by 4 bases and J by 9 bases, with 18 bases between them. CDR1 and CDR2 from the germline V gene are LNHDA and SQIVND (reference sequence). The CDR3 is 14 amino acids. Findings and caveats of the study: Donors skewed white British and female; clonal diversity was possibly underestimated. Increased Spike-specific TCR breadth and depth were observed after two AZD1222 doses.

This chain connects TRBV19 to TRBJ1-1; D unclear. The source was peripheral blood, collected 28 days after the second AZD1222 dose. The origin of this receptor is an adult who received the AZD1222 COVID-19 vaccine. CDR3 in DNA: TGTGCCAGTAGTACACAGCCTCCGACCGGGAAAGCTTTCTTT. It encodes CASSTQPPTGKAFF.